These 3 T cell receptor beta chains share one sample of origin, sequenced in a study of blood T cell repertoires in COVID-19. TCRdb keeps only in-frame clones here, not all; method: immunoSEQ multiplex PCR. Of 150,000 to 200,000 clones listed, about 90% are singletons. The specimen sequenced was peripheral blood. These receptors were obtained from a woman aged 70 to 79 with acute or convalescent COVID-19.

This clone was detected many times. CDR3 coding DNA: TGTGCCAGCAGTGGGGGGGGGACCCAGTACTTC. It codes for CASSGGGTQYF. V is TRBV12-3 or TRBV12-4 and J is TRBJ2-5; 7 nucleotides agree with TRBD2. Germline trimming cut 5 bases from V and 7 bases from J; bases unmatched to any gene: 1. The CDR3 length is 11 residues.

This chain connects TRBV6-1 to TRBJ1-5, with no clear D. From germline, CDR1 is MNHNS and CDR2 SASEGT. The CDR3 sequence is 14 residues long. V lost 3 bases, J lost 0 bases, and 6 bases lay in between. The CDR3 protein is CASSDSNSNQPQHF. CDR3 DNA sequence: TGTGCCAGCAGTGACAGTAATAGCAATCAGCCCCAGCATTTT.

The chain couples TRBV2 to TRBJ1-6; D is perhaps TRBD1 (6 bases). In germline, CDR1 is SNHLY, CDR2 FYNNEI. Deletions cut 6 bases from V and 9 bases from J, with 15 bases between. The CDR3 runs 14 residues. The CDR3 nucleotides are TGTGCCAGCAGCCAAAGACAGGACGGTTCACCCCTCCACTTT. This translates into CASSQRQDGSPLHF.